This T cell receptor beta chain was captured by sequencing in a study of control samples from healthy donors and cancer patients. This CDR3 has 15 residues. CDR1 is MNHEY, CDR2 SVGAGI, per germline. V was pared by 8 bases and J by 0 bases, with 16 bases between. Data came from immunoSEQ multiplex PCR; TCRdb stores just in-frame clones and leaves some out. Of more than 95,000 clones listed, 87% were seen once; the top ten hold around 3%. This TCR came from a man aged 60 to 75 in good health. This rearrangement joins TRBV6-5 to TRBJ1-2, with D possibly matching TRBD1 (5 bases). Material: blood. In DNA form, the CDR3 reads TGTGCCAGCCGGGGGACGGCCACTCCTAACTATGGCTACACCTTC. Its translation is CASRGTATPNYGYTF.